One sample yielded the 29 T cell receptor beta chains listed below, sequenced in a study of cytomegalovirus exposure and HLA in healthy donors. The PCR made use of 60 Vbeta and 13 Jbeta primers. Data came from immunoSEQ multiplex PCR; TCRdb stores just in-frame clones and leaves some out. The sample has fewer than 200,000 clones; about four fifths are singletons. The sample comprised PBMCs. Receptors were obtained from a man in his fifties in good health and CMV-seronegative.

The V call is TRBV5-4, the J call TRBJ1-1; a possible D gene is TRBD1 (5 bases). CDR1 is SGHNT and CDR2 is YYREEE in the germline V gene (reference sequence). The CDR3 extends over 15 amino acids. With 0 bases removed from V and 1 base from J, the gap between germline ends came to 10 bases. The CDR3 nucleotides are TGTGCCAGCAGCTTGGGGGCGGGGCCGAACACTGAAGCTTTCTTT. As protein: CASSLGAGPNTEAFF.

The gene calls are TRBV2 and TRBJ1-5; 7 bases are a match to TRBD1. Germline V gene data show CDR1 as SNHLY and CDR2 as FYNNEI. CDR3 length: 14 residues. V lost 7 bases to trimming and J lost 4 bases; unmatched junction nucleotides: 7. This CDR3 is CASNLRQGNQPQHF. In DNA, the CDR3 is TGTGCCAGCAATCTACGACAGGGAAATCAGCCCCAGCATTTT.

V gene TRBV9 combines with J gene TRBJ1-2; no reliable D call. Germline V gene sequence: CDR1 SGDLS, CDR2 YYNGEE. V was pared by 0 bases and J by 2 bases, with 11 bases between. This CDR3 is 15 amino acids long. CDR3 in DNA: TGTGCCAGCAGCGTAGGGAGGGCAGGAAACTATGGCTACACCTTC. Protein: CASSVGRAGNYGYTF.

This sequence joins TRBV6-5 and TRBJ2-1; possibly TRBD2 for D (6 bases). The CDR3 loop spans 13 amino acids. The germline gives CDR1 MNHEY, CDR2 SVGAGI. V shed 6 bases and J shed 3 bases, with 9 bases lying between them. The CDR3, as DNA: TGTGCCAGCAGGGGACTCGTCTACAATGAGCAGTTCTTC. Protein sequence: CASRGLVYNEQFF.

The V and J genes are TRBV5-4 and TRBJ2-1, with 13 bases aligning to TRBD2. Germline V CDR1 and CDR2: SGHNT, YYREEE (reference sequence). The V segment lost 1 base and the J segment 4 bases; nucleotides outside the gene matches: 5. This CDR3 is 17 amino acids long. The CDR3 region is CASSLWKTSGGYNEQFF. CDR3 nucleotides: TGTGCCAGCAGCTTGTGGAAGACTAGCGGGGGGTACAATGAGCAGTTCTTC.

J is TRBJ1-5 and V is TRBV7-9; D may be TRBD1 (5 bases). V lost 10 bases and J 4 bases, leaving 17 bases between the germline ends. The CDR3 extends over 14 amino acids. Germline CDR1 and CDR2: SEHNR and FQNEAQ (reference sequence). CDR3 coding DNA: TGTGCCACCGGGGGGGGTGTGGGAAATCAGCCCCAGCATTTT. The encoded protein is CATGGGVGNQPQHF.

Here the CDR3 reads CASSQAVTYEQYF. In nucleotides, the CDR3 is TGCGCCAGCAGCCAAGCAGTTACCTACGAGCAGTACTTC. The V gene is TRBV4-3, the J gene TRBJ2-7; D not resolved. Germline lookup yields CDR1 LGHNA and CDR2 YSLEER. This CDR3 spans 13 amino acids. Deletions cut 1 base from V and 2 bases from J, with 6 bases between.

The chain employs TRBV7-3 and TRBJ2-5, with 9 bases aligning to TRBD2. V lost 1 base, J lost 2 bases, and 5 bases stayed unmatched. The CDR3 spans 16 residues. Germline CDR1 SGHTA, CDR2 FQGTGA. In nucleotides, the CDR3 is TGTGCCAGCAGCTTAATGGCGGGGGGGCCTCAAGAGACCCAGTACTTC. Residues: CASSLMAGGPQETQYF.

The chain joins TRBV27 to TRBJ2-7, with 8 bases matching TRBD1. The ends lost 5 bases at V and 4 bases at J; junction bases unmatched: 13. This CDR3 is built from 16 residues. Germline V gives CDR1 MNHEY, CDR2 SMNVEV (reference sequence). CDR3 bases: TGTGCCAGCAGTCCCCGGACAGGGCAGATAAGGTACGAGCAGTACTTC. It yields the protein CASSPRTGQIRYEQYF.

The rearrangement joins TRBV5-8 to TRBJ2-1; tentatively, D is TRBD2 (5 bases). Germline V gives CDR1 SGHTS, CDR2 YDEGEE. V lost 0 bases to trimming and J lost 6 bases, with 13 bases between them. This CDR3 is 15 amino acids long. The CDR3 protein is CASSLALATVNEQFF. In DNA, the CDR3 is TGTGCCAGCAGCTTGGCGCTAGCTACTGTCAATGAGCAGTTCTTC.

CDR3 residues: CASSLVEGSGYTF. The CDR3 DNA sequence: TGTGCCAGCAGCTTAGTGGAGGGTAGTGGCTACACCTTC. The chain employs TRBV7-2 and TRBJ1-2, with no clear D. Germline V gene lookup returns CDR1 SGHTA and CDR2 FQGNSA. The V end lost 1 base, the J end lost 7 bases, and 10 bases lay between the germline ends. This CDR3 has 13 residues.

This clone was detected only a few times. V gene TRBV6-6 combines with J gene TRBJ1-6; unclear D gene. This CDR3 has 14 amino acids. V dropped 6 bases and J dropped 7 bases, with 13 bases sitting between them. CDR1 and CDR2 from the germline V gene are MNHNY and SVGAGI (reference sequence). CDR3 sequence (DNA): TGTGCCAGCAGACCCGGGTCTCTCAATTCACCCCTCCACTTT. This sequence encodes CASRPGSLNSPLHF.

The chain is built from TRBV4-1 and TRBJ1-4, with D tentatively TRBD1 (5 bases). This CDR3 region has 16 residues. Germline V gene lookup returns CDR1 MGHRA and CDR2 YSYEKL. V lost 4 bases and J 0 bases, leaving 12 bases between the germline ends. CDR3 in amino acids: CASSPGVLATNEKLFF. As DNA, the CDR3 is TGCGCCAGCAGCCCGGGGGTCCTAGCAACTAATGAAAAACTGTTTTTT.

The chain joins TRBV19 to TRBJ1-2; D might be TRBD1 (5 bases). Between the trimmed V and J ends, which lost 5 bases and 1 base, there was a span of 14 bases. The CDR3 loop spans 15 amino acids. CDR1 LNHDA and CDR2 SQIVND come from the germline V gene (reference sequence). The CDR3 bases are TGTGCCAGTAGTTTACGTTCGCAGGGTAACTATGGCTACACCTTC. Its protein is CASSLRSQGNYGYTF.

This clone was seen once. V is TRBV7-2 and J is TRBJ2-7, with 9 bases matching TRBD2. CDR1 SGHTA and CDR2 FQGNSA come from the germline V gene. The junction had 16 bases not matched to a gene; V was cut back by 5 bases and J by 5 bases. CDR3 length equals 17 residues. The CDR3 sequence is CASSRGGAGGGGNEQYF. The DNA for the CDR3 is TGTGCCAGCAGCCGGGGGGGAGCGGGGGGAGGCGGGAACGAGCAGTACTTC.

Concerning this clone: A read error may produce the germline difference seen at one junction end. The CDR3 nucleotides are TGTTCCAGCAGCCACGAAAAAGGGGTATGGTACTTC. Its protein product is CSSSHEKGVWYF. The chain joins TRBV7-9 to TRBJ2-7, with D maybe TRBD1 (5 bases). The CDR3 consists of 12 residues. Germline V gene lookup returns CDR1 SEHNR and CDR2 FQNEAQ (reference sequence). Full variable domain (missing parts from reference TRBV7-9 and TRBJ2-7): DTGVSQNPRHKITKRGQNVTFRCDPISEHNRLYWYRQTLGQGPEFLTYFQNEAQLEKSRLLSDRFSAERPKGSFSTLEIQRTEQGDSAMYLCSSSHEKGVWYFGPGTRLTVT.

The V gene is TRBV5-4, the J gene TRBJ2-3; 9 bases fit TRBD1. After removal of 4 bases from V and 10 bases from J, the junction contained 10 bases not matched to a gene. The CDR3 loop spans 14 amino acids. The germline gives CDR1 SGHNT, CDR2 YYREEE (reference sequence). The CDR3 region has the DNA TGTGCCAGCAGCCGGGACAGGGATGGGTCCGCGCAGTATTTT. It specifies CASSRDRDGSAQYF.

This chain links TRBV7-9 with TRBJ2-3; D may be TRBD1 (5 bases). Germline CDR1 reads SEHNR; CDR2 reads FQNEAQ (reference sequence). The CDR3 is made up of 15 amino acids. The V and J ends lost 1 base and 6 bases respectively, with 14 bases between them. Here the CDR3 reads CASSLDGRVVDTQYF. The DNA of the CDR3 is TGTGCCAGCAGCTTAGATGGCAGGGTGGTGGATACGCAGTATTTT. Full variable domain (outside the CDR3, taken from reference TRBV7-9 and TRBJ2-3): DTGVSQNPRHKITKRGQNVTFRCDPISEHNRLYWYRQTLGQGPEFLTYFQNEAQLEKSRLLSDRFSAERPKGSFSTLEIQRTEQGDSAMYLCASSLDGRVVDTQYFGPGTRLTVL.

This clone was detected a few times. The chain is built from TRBV7-2 and TRBJ2-7; weak D call: TRBD1 (6 bases). CDR1 and CDR2 from the germline V gene are SGHTA and FQGNSA. The V end lost 6 bases, the J end lost 6 bases, and 18 bases lay between the germline ends. This CDR3 contains 14 residues. The DNA for the CDR3 is TGTGCCAGCAGGCCTCAGGGGATCCCCGGCGAGCAGTACTTC. Protein product: CASRPQGIPGEQYF.

The J gene is TRBJ2-3, the V gene TRBV28, with 8 nucleotides matching TRBD1. Germline V gives CDR1 MDHEN, CDR2 SYDVKM. V lost 6 bases, J lost 1 base, and 18 bases stayed unmatched. CDR3 length: 19 amino acids. The CDR3 bases are TGTGCCAGCAGCCTCCCTCCCCTTGGACAGGGACGGCGCACAGATACGCAGTATTTT. As protein: CASSLPPLGQGRRTDTQYF.

The chain employs TRBV5-1 and TRBJ2-3, with TRBD1 identical over 9 bases. Germline trimming cut 0 bases from V and 4 bases from J; bases unmatched to any gene: 3. Germline loops: CDR1 SGHRS, CDR2 YFSETQ. The CDR3 covers 15 residues. DNA for the CDR3: TGCGCCAGCAGCTTGGTGGACAGGGGAGCAGATACGCAGTATTTT. It translates to CASSLVDRGADTQYF.

The chain links TRBV7-3 to TRBJ2-3, with 15 nucleotides matching TRBD2. The trim removed 5 bases at V and 1 base at J, leaving 4 bases unmatched. In germline, CDR1 is SGHTA, CDR2 FQGTGA. The length of the CDR3 is 17 residues. CDR3 protein: CASSRTSGRAGTDTQYF. CDR3 nucleotide sequence: TGTGCCAGCAGCCGGACTAGCGGGAGGGCGGGCACAGATACGCAGTATTTT.

This chain connects TRBV14 to TRBJ1-1; D is unclear. Germline loops: CDR1 SGHDN, CDR2 FVKESK. CDR3 length equals 13 residues. Trimming left V 3 bases short and J 2 bases short, with 7 bases between. CDR3 in amino acids: CASSQAYNTEAFF. The CDR3, as DNA: TGTGCCAGCAGCCAGGCTTATAACACTGAAGCTTTCTTT.

This clone occurred a few times. The genes are TRBV7-2 and TRBJ1-5, with 8 bases aligning to TRBD1. The ends lost 5 bases at V and 6 bases at J; junction bases unmatched: 9. There are 15 residues in the CDR3. The germline V gene encodes CDR1 SGHTA and CDR2 FQGNSA. CDR3 DNA: TGTGCCAGCAGCGGGACAGGACAAATAGGTCAGCCCCAGCATTTT. Translating gives CASSGTGQIGQPQHF.

The gene calls are TRBV9 and TRBJ1-3, with D possibly matching TRBD1 (5 bases). This CDR3 is built from 14 residues. CDR1 and CDR2 from the germline V gene are SGDLS and YYNGEE. Trimming stripped 0 bases from V and 2 bases from J, with 6 bases between. Here the CDR3 DNA reads TGTGCCAGCAGCGTAGGGGGGGCTGGAAACACCATATATTTT. Translating it yields CASSVGGAGNTIYF.

This rearrangement joins TRBV28 to TRBJ1-1; perhaps TRBD1 as D (5 bases). The V gene's germline CDR1 is MDHEN and CDR2 SYDVKM. This CDR3 spans 14 amino acids. The V end lost 5 bases, the J end lost 2 bases, and 12 bases lay between the germline ends. CDR3 nucleotide sequence: TGTGCCAGCAGTCCAACGACAGAAAACACTGAAGCTTTCTTT. The encoded protein is CASSPTTENTEAFF. The full variable domain, in which reference TRBV28 and TRBJ1-1 provide the parts outside the CDR3, is DVKVTQSSRYLVKRTGEKVFLECVQDMDHENMFWYRQDPGLGLRLIYFSYDVKMKEKGDIPEGYSVSREKKERFSLILESASTNQTSMYLCASSPTTENTEAFFGQGTRLTVV.

The chain has TRBV6-6 and TRBJ1-1; D perhaps matches TRBD1 (5 bases). Germline lookup yields CDR1 MNHNY and CDR2 SVGAGI (reference sequence). CDR3 size: 11 residues. V was clipped by 7 bases and J by 4 bases, with 7 bases between them. For the CDR3, the DNA is TGTGCCAGCATCGGGGGCACTGAAGCTTTCTTT. Translated: CASIGGTEAFF.

This chain uses TRBV2 with TRBJ1-2; the D gene is possibly TRBD1 (6 bases). The V end was cut by 6 bases, the J end by 4 bases, with 18 bases between. This CDR3 has 15 residues. Germline V CDR1 and CDR2: SNHLY, FYNNEI. In DNA, the CDR3 is TGTGCCAGCAGCCCCCCTTGGGACAACGTCTATGGCTACACCTTC. Translating gives CASSPPWDNVYGYTF.

This chain uses TRBV20-1 with TRBJ2-7; D uncertain. CDR3 length equals 11 residues. The germline CDR1 and CDR2 sequences are DFQATT and SNEGSKA (reference sequence). V lost 3 bases to trimming and J lost 6 bases, with 9 bases between them. The CDR3 DNA follows: TGCAGTGCTAGTCTGACTTCCGAGCAGTACTTC. Amino acids: CSASLTSEQYF.